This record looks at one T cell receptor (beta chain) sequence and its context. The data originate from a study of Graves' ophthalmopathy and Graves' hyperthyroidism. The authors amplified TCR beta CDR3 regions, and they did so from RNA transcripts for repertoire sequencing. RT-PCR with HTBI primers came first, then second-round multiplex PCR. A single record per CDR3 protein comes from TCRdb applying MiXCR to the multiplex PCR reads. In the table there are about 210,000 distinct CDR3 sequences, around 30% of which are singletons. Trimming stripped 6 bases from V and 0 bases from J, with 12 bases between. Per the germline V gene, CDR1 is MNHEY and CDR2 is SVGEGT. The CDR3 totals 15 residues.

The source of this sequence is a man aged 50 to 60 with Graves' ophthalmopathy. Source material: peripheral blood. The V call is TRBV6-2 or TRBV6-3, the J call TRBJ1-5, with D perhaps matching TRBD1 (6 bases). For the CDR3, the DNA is TGTGCCAGCAGCCCTTCGGGGGCTAGCAATCAGCCCCAGCATTTT. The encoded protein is CASSPSGASNQPQHF.